This T cell receptor (beta chain) was sequenced during a study of CD8 T cells in Susac syndrome. CD8+ and CD4+ T cells from blood underwent TCR beta sequencing. With 4 bases removed from V and 5 bases from J, the gap between germline ends came to 13 bases. From germline, CDR1 is LGHDT and CDR2 YNNKEL (reference sequence). The CDR3 sequence is 14 residues long. Roughly 0.45 to 1 ug RNA was reverse transcribed with random hexamers. Each CDR3 protein is one row after TCRdb ran MiXCR on the immunoSEQ multiplex PCR reads. This table holds just over 300,000 distinct CDR3 sequences, just over 90% found once.

The clonotype was recovered from a human donor with multiple sclerosis. This rearrangement joins TRBV3-1 to TRBJ2-3, with TRBD2 as a possible D gene (6 bases). Sample: CD4+ T cells from PBMCs. CDR3 DNA: TGTGCCAGCAGCCGCGGGACTGCCGGAGATACGCAGTATTTT. Protein product: CASSRGTAGDTQYF.